This TCR beta chain comes out of a study of T-cell memory formation after mild COVID-19. Study-level results: Confirmation was lacking for SARS-CoV-2 specificity of second-wave clones that peaked on day 37. Later expanders leaned CD4+, whereas day 15 to 85 contracting clones were balanced CD4/CD8. Those CD4+ clones that contracted were mainly in CM and EM (CD8+ ones in EMRA).

In germline, CDR1 is SEHNR, CDR2 FQNEAQ (reference sequence). V dropped 3 bases and J dropped 3 bases, with 8 bases sitting between them. CDR3 length: 13 amino acids. Employing constant-segment primers, 5'RACE generated TCR alpha and TCR beta cDNA libraries bearing sample barcodes and UMIs. TCRdb re-derived calls from the 5' RACE reads in MiXCR, one entry per CDR3 protein. Of roughly 300,000 distinct CDR3 sequences in the sample, roughly 16% are singletons; the top ten hold less than 30%. Comment on this clonotype: Its target is not known.

This clonotype was obtained from a man aged 18 to 30 who had mild COVID-19 (a few samples of this study predate the infection). Cell type and time point are not known. This sequence joins TRBV7-9 and TRBJ1-2; the D is unclear. The sample consisted of PBMCs or a T cell subset sorted from them (not recorded which). DNA of the CDR3: TGTGCCAGCAGCTTCGATGGATACTATGGCTACACCTTC. Amino acid sequence: CASSFDGYYGYTF.